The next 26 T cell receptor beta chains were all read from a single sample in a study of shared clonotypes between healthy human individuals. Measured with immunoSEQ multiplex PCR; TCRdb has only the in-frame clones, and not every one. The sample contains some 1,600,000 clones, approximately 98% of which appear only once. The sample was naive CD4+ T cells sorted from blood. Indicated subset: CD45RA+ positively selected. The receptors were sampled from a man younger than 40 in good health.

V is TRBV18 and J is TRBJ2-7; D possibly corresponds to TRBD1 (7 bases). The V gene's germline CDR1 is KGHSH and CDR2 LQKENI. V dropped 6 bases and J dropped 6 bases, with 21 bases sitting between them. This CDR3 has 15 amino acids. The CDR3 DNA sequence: TGTGCCAGCTCTCTTGACAGGGTCCCCGGGGGCGAGCAGTACTTC. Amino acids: CASSLDRVPGGEQYF. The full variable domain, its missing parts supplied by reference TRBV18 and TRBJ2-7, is NAGVMQNPRHLVRRRGQEARLRCSPMKGHSHVYWYRQLPEEGLKFMVYLQKENIIDESGMPKERFSAEFPKEGPSILRIQQVVRGDSAAYFCASSLDRVPGGEQYFGPGTRLTVT.

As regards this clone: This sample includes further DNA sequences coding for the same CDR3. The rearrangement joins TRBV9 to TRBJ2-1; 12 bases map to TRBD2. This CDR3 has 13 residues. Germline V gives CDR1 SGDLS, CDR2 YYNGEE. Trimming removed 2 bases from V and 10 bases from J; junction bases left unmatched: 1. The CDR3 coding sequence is TGTGCCAGCAGCGTGGGGACTAGCGGGGAGCAGTTCTTC. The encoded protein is CASSVGTSGEQFF.

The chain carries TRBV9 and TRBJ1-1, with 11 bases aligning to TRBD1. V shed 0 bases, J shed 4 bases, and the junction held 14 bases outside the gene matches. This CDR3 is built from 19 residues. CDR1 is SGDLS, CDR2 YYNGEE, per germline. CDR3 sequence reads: CASSVATGTGGRRGTEAFF. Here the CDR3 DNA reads TGTGCCAGCAGCGTAGCCACCGGGACAGGGGGTCGGAGGGGCACTGAAGCTTTCTTT.

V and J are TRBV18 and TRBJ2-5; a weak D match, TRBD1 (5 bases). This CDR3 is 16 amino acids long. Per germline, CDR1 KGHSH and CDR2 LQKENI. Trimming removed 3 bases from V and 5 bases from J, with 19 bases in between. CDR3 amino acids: CASSPVGRADSETQYF. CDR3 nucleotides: TGTGCCAGCTCACCCGTGGGCAGGGCTGATTCGGAGACCCAGTACTTC.

The CDR3: CASSSDRPDEQYF. Here the CDR3 DNA reads TGTGCCAGCAGCTCGGACAGACCCGACGAGCAGTACTTC. The chain employs TRBV5-6 and TRBJ2-7, with a possible D match to TRBD1 (6 bases). From germline, CDR1 is SGHDT and CDR2 YYEEEE. The CDR3 runs 13 residues. V gave up 3 bases and J gave up 5 bases, with 12 bases separating them.

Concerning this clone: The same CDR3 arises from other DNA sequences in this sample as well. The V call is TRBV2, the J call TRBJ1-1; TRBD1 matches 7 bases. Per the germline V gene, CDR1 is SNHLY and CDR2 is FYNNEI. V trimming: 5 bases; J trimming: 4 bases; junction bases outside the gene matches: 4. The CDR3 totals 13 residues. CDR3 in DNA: TGTGCCAGCAGTTTGTCAGGGGGCACTGAAGCTTTCTTT. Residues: CASSLSGGTEAFF.

CDR3 loop: CASSLGTGINNEQFF. CDR3 nucleotides: TGTGCCAGCAGCTTGGGGACAGGCATAAACAATGAGCAGTTCTTC. The chain carries TRBV7-7 and TRBJ2-1; 8 nucleotides match TRBD1. CDR1 and CDR2 (germline): SSHAT, FNYEAQ (reference sequence). J was trimmed by 5 bases and V by 3 bases; bases with no gene match: 6. CDR3 length: 15 amino acids.

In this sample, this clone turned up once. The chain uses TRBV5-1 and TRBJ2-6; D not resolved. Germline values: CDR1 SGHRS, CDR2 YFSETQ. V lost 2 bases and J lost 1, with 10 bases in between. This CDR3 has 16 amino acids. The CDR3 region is CASSFNLQSGANVLTF. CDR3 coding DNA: TGCGCCAGCAGCTTCAATCTACAATCTGGGGCCAACGTCCTGACTTTC.

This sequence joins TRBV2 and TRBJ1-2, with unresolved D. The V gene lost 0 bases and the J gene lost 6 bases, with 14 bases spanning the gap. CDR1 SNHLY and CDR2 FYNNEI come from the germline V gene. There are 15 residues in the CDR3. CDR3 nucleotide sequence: TGTGCCAGCAGTGAAGCACGAATACCCTCTAATGGCTACACCTTC. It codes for CASSEARIPSNGYTF. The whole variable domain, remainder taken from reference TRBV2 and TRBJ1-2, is EPEVTQTPSHQVTQMGQEVILRCVPISNHLYFYWYRQILGQKVEFLVSFYNNEISEKSEIFDDQFSVERPDGSNFTLKIRSTKLEDSAMYFCASSEARIPSNGYTFGSGTRLTVV.

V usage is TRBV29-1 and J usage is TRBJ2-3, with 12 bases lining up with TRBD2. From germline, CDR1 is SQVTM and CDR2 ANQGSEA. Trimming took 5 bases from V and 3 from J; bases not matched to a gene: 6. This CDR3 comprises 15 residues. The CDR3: CSVMRLAGVTDTQYF. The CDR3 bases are TGCAGCGTTATGAGACTAGCGGGAGTGACAGATACGCAGTATTTT.

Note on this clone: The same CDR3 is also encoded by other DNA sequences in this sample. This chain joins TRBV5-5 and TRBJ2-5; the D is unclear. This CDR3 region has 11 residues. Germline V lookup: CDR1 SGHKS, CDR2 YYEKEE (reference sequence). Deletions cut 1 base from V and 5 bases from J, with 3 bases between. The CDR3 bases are TGTGCCAGCAGCTTGAGGGAGACCCAGTACTTC. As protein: CASSLRETQYF.

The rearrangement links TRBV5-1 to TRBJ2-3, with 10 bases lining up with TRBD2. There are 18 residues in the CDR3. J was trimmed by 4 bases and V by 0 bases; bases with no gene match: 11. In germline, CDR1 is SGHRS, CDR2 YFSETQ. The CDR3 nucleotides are TGCGCCAGCAGCTTGGGAGCGGGAGGGCGAGGTGGCGCAGATACGCAGTATTTT. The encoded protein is CASSLGAGGRGGADTQYF.

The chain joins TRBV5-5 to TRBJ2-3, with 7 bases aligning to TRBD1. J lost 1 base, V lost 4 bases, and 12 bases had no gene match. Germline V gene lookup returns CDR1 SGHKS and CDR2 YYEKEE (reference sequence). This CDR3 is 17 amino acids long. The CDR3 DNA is TGTGCCAGCAGCAACAGGGGAATCAGGCGGGGCACAGATACGCAGTATTTT. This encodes CASSNRGIRRGTDTQYF.

CDR3 region: CASSLIVLAATNTGELFF. In DNA form, the CDR3 reads TGTGCCAGCAGCTTAATCGTGCTAGCGGCCACGAACACCGGGGAGCTGTTTTTT. The V call is TRBV7-2, the J call TRBJ2-2, with TRBD2 matching 7 bases. The ends lost 2 bases at V and 0 bases at J; junction bases unmatched: 9. Germline V CDR1 and CDR2: SGHTA, FQGNSA. The CDR3 runs 18 residues.

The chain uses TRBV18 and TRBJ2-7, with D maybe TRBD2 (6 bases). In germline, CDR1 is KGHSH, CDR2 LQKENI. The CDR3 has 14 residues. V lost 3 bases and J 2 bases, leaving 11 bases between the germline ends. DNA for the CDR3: TGTGCCAGCTCACCGCGGGACGGAGCCTACGAGCAGTACTTC. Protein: CASSPRDGAYEQYF. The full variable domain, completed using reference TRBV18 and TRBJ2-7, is NAGVMQNPRHLVRRRGQEARLRCSPMKGHSHVYWYRQLPEEGLKFMVYLQKENIIDESGMPKERFSAEFPKEGPSILRIQQVVRGDSAAYFCASSPRDGAYEQYFGPGTRLTVT.

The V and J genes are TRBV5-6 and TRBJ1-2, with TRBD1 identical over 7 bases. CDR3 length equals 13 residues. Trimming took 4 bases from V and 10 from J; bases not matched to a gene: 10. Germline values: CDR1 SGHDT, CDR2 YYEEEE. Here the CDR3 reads CASSVGGTASYTF. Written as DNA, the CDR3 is TGTGCCAGCAGCGTTGGAGGGACAGCTTCCTACACCTTC. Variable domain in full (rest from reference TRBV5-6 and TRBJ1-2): DAGVTQSPTHLIKTRGQQVTLRCSPKSGHDTVSWYQQALGQGPQFIFQYYEEEERQRGNFPDRFSGHQFPNYSSELNVNALLLGDSALYLCASSVGGTASYTFGSGTRLTVV.

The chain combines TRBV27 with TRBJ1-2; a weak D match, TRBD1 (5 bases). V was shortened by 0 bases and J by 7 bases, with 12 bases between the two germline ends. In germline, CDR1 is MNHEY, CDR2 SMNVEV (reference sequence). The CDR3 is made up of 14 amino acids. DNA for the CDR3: TGTGCCAGCAGTTTATCGCCGGGGACGGGTGGCTACACCTTC. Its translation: CASSLSPGTGGYTF.

The CDR3 DNA sequence: TGTGCCAGCAGACTTAAAATGCACACAGATACGCAGTATTTT. Translation gives CASRLKMHTDTQYF. The rearrangement links TRBV7-2 to TRBJ2-3; D is unresolved. This CDR3 region has 14 residues. Trimming pared 6 bases from V and 2 bases from J, leaving 12 bases between. CDR1 is SGHTA and CDR2 is FQGNSA in the germline V gene.

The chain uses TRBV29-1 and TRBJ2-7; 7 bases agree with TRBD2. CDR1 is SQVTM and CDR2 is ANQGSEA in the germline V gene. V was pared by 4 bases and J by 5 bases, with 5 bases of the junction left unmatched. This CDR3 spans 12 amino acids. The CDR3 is CSVGAGVHEQYF. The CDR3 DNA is TGCAGCGTTGGGGCGGGAGTTCACGAGCAGTACTTC.

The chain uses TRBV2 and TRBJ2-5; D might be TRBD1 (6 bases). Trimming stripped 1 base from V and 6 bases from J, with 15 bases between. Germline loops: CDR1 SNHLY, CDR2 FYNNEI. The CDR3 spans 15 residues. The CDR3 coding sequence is TGTGCCAGCAGTGAAGATAGGAGACAGGCCCAGACCCAGTACTTC. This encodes CASSEDRRQAQTQYF.

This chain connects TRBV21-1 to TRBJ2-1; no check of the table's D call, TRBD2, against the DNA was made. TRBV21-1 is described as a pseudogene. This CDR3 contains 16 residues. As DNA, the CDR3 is TGTGCCGTACGGACAGGGCCGACTAGCGGGTACAATGAGCAGTTCTTC. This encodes CAVRTGPTSGYNEQFF.

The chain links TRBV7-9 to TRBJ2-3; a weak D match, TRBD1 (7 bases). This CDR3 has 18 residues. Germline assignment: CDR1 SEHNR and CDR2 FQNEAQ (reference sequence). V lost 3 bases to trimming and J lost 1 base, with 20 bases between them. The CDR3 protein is CASSFRGPGASGTDTQYF. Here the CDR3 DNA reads TGTGCCAGCAGCTTTAGGGGGCCGGGGGCGTCAGGCACAGATACGCAGTATTTT.

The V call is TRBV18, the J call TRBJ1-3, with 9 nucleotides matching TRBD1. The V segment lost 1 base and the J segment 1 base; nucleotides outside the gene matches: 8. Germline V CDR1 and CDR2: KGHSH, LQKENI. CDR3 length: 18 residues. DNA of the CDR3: TGTGCCAGCTCACCACTCGGGACAGGGTATAGTTCTGGAAACACCATATATTTT. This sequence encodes CASSPLGTGYSSGNTIYF.

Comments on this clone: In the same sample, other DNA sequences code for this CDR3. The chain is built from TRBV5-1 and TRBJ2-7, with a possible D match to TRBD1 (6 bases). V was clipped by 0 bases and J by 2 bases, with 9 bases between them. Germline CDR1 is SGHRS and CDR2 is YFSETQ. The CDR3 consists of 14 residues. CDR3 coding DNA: TGCGCCAGCAGCTTGGAAGGGGGTCCCTACGAGCAGTACTTC. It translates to CASSLEGGPYEQYF.

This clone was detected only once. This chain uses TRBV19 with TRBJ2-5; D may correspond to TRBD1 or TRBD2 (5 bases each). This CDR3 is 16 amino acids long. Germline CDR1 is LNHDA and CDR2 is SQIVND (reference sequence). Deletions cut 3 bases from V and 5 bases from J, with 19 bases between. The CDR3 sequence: CASSISGTQVLETQYF. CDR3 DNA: TGTGCCAGTAGTATTTCCGGGACCCAGGTTTTGGAGACCCAGTACTTC.

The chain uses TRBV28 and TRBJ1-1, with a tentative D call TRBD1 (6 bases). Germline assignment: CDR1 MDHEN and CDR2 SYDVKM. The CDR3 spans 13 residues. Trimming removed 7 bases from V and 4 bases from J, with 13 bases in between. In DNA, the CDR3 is TGTGCCAGCAAGGGCCAGGGGATCACTGAAGCTTTCTTT. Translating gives CASKGQGITEAFF.